The sequence of this T cell receptor (beta chain) was determined in a study of blood T cell repertoires in COVID-19 (TCRdb year 2020). About the full investigation: Samples from collaborators originated in the United States, Italy and Spain and spanned both the acute and convalescent phases of COVID-19. The samples were drawn from the first 160 participants of the ongoing ImmuneRACE study and from over 950 subjects provided by 6 global collaborators. The prospective study material was composed of cDNA or gDNA derived from T cells, B-cell-depleted T cells, or PBMCs. The dataset comprised deeply sampled blood TCRbeta repertoires from subjects exposed to, actively infected with, or recovered from COVID-19. The repertoires were released in a freely available public database meant as a resource for research on the immune response to SARS-CoV-2. Where available, HLA class I and class II types were taken from metadata supplied by the sample provider and were not determined by assay-based typing. The sample metadata nearly always contained a de-identified subject ID, COVID-19 status, age in years and sex.

As to this clone: Its antigen is not yet known. Nothing much larger sits one base from this clone, and base qualities are not available.

Participants in the prospective study were enrolled through a virtual design, were aged about 18 to 90 years, and lived in some 24 United States geographic areas. In the prospective study, participants were assigned to cohorts based on the clinical history participants reported in a screening survey and a study questionnaire. For ImmuneRACE Cohort 3, a participant was defined as recovered based on two consecutive negative NP/OP PCR tests, clearance by a healthcare professional, or resolution of symptoms. Each participant in the prospective study had whole blood, serum and a nasopharyngeal or oropharyngeal swab collected by mobile phlebotomists. Participants in the prospective study had the option to provide additional blood draws and questionnaires over an approximately 2-month period. Blood samples from the prospective study were shipped frozen or at room temperature prior to DNA extraction. Results and caveats for the whole study, not just this receptor: Clinical and demographic metadata were provided uncurated, with the amount varying by source and participant.

TCRbeta CDR3 regions were amplified from genomic DNA using the immunoSEQ Assay, a bias-controlled multiplex PCR. Per the source publication's procedure: The number of nucleated cells in each sample was estimated by amplification of reference gene primers within the assay. To quantify the absolute abundance of each unique TCRbeta CDR3 rearrangement, sequence reads were collapsed and filtered. For each sample, productive Simpson clonality was calculated as the square root of Simpson's diversity index across productive rearrangements. TCRdb provides this immuneACCESS table in a form limited to in-frame rearrangements. Some clones are lacking; in checked studies, under half of them reflect an unresolved V gene, and why the rest are absent is not known. V and J calls and clone size are given by that table; D and trimming were obtained from the DNA. This sample comprises approximately 200,000 clones, approximately 83% of them detected only once. 7.5% of the sample is in the top ten clones.

The sequenced sample consisted of PBMCs or T cells enriched from blood (not recorded which). This clonotype was obtained from a middle-aged man who had recovered from COVID-19.

The bases are TGTGCCTGGAGTGTTGGACATAGCAATCAGCCCCAGCATTTT. It translates as CAWSVGHSNQPQHF. The chain couples TRBV30 to TRBJ1-5; a tentative D call is TRBD1 (5 bases match). V drops 0 bases and J drops 0 bases, leaving 6 bases in between. From a lookup of the germline V gene (reference sequence), CDR1 and CDR2 are GTSNPN and SVGIG. Measured from the cysteine to the phenylalanine, the CDR3 is 14 residues long. Only the CDR3 DNA is retained, 42 bases long and in frame from the first base.